What follows are 6 T cell receptor beta chains derived from one specimen sequenced in a study of cytomegalovirus exposure and HLA in healthy donors. The PCR made use of 60 Vbeta and 13 Jbeta primers. Measured with immunoSEQ multiplex PCR; TCRdb has only the in-frame clones, and not every one. This sample's table reports roughly 88,000 clones. Sequencing input: PBMCs. Every receptor here comes from a man aged 50 to 60 in good health and CMV-seropositive.

This chain joins TRBV4-2 and TRBJ1-2; 7 bases are a match to TRBD1. CDR1 LGHNA and CDR2 YNFKEQ come from the germline V gene. V shed 0 bases and J 2 bases; nucleotides not matched to a gene: 3. The CDR3 consists of 15 residues. CDR3 coding DNA: TGTGCCAGCAGCCAAGATGACAGGGAGAACTATGGCTACACCTTC. Amino acids: CASSQDDRENYGYTF.

V and J are TRBV4-3 and TRBJ2-5, with D possibly being TRBD2 (6 bases). Per germline, CDR1 LGHNA and CDR2 YSLEER. The CDR3 is 14 amino acids. Deletions cut 8 bases from V and 5 bases from J, with 18 bases between. The DNA of the CDR3 is TGCGCCAGCGCTGCGGGGACTGTTGGGGAGACCCAGTACTTC. Translated: CASAAGTVGETQYF.

The J gene is TRBJ2-5, the V gene TRBV6-6; D is possibly TRBD2 (5 bases). V was cut by 11 bases and J by 5 bases, with 15 bases left in between. The CDR3 totals 12 residues. CDR1 MNHNY and CDR2 SVGAGI come from the germline V gene (reference sequence). CDR3 bases: TGTGCCCTCTCGGGGTCCGGGGAGACCCAGTACTTC. This gives the protein CALSGSGETQYF.

The J gene is TRBJ2-1, the V gene TRBV7-2, with a possible D match to TRBD1 (5 bases). The length of the CDR3 is 12 residues. The V end lost 5 bases, the J end lost 9 bases, and 11 bases lay between the germline ends. CDR1 is SGHTA, CDR2 FQGNSA, per germline. The CDR3 nucleotides are TGTGCCAGCAGCCCAGGGTGGTCTGAGCAGTTCTTC. As protein: CASSPGWSEQFF.

The chain joins TRBV5-6 to TRBJ2-7, with 7 bases identical to TRBD1. The CDR3 extends over 15 amino acids. V lost 0 bases and J lost 0; bases outside the gene matches: 3. The germline V gene encodes CDR1 SGHDT and CDR2 YYEEEE. The CDR3 nucleotides are TGTGCCAGCAGCTTGGGACAGGGCCGCTCCTACGAGCAGTACGTC. Protein: CASSLGQGRSYEQYV.

The chain combines TRBV11-2 with TRBJ2-7; perhaps TRBD1 as D (7 bases). CDR3 length: 14 amino acids. V was shortened by 0 bases and J by 4 bases, with 10 bases between the two germline ends. CDR1 is SGHAT, CDR2 FQNNGV, per germline. The CDR3 coding sequence is TGTGCCAGCAGCTTAGACAGGGGGAGGTACGAGCAGTACGTC. Translated, it gives CASSLDRGRYEQYV.